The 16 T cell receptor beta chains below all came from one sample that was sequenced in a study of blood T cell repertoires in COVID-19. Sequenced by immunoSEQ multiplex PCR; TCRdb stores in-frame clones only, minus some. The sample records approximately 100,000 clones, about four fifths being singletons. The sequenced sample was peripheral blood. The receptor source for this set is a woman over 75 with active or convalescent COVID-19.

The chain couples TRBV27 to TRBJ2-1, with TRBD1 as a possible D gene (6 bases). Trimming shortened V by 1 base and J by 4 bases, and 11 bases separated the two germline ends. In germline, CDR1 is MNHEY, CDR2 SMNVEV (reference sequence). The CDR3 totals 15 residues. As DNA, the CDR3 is TGTGCCAGCAGTTTATGGGACATTAATTACAATGAGCAGTTCTTC. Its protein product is CASSLWDINYNEQFF.

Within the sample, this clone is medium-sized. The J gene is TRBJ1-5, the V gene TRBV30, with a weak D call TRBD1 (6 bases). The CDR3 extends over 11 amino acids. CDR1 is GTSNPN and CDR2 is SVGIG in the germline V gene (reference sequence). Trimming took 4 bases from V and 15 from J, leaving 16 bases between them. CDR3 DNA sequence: TGTGCCTGGAAGTTCGGGGGGCCTCTGCATTTT. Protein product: CAWKFGGPLHF. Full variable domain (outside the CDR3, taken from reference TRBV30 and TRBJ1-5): SQTIHQWPATLVQPVGSPLSLECTVEGTSNPNLYWYRQAAGRGLQLLFYSVGIGQISSEVPQNLSASRPQDRQFILSSKKLLLSDSGFYLCAWKFGGPLHFGDGTRLSIL.

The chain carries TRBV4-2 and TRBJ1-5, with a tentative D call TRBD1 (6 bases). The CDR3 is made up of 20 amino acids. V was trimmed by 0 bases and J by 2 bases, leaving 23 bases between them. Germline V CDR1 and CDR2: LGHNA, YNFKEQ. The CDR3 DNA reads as TGTGCCAGCAGCCAAGATCTAACAGGGAATATTATGAAGGGCAATCAGCCCCAGCATTTT. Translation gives CASSQDLTGNIMKGNQPQHF.

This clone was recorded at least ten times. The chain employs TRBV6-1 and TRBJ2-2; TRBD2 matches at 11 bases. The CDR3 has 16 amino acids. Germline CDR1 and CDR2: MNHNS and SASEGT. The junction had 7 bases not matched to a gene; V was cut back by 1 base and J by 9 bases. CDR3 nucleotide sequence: TGTGCCAGCAGTGAAGTCAGACTAGCGGGGCCCCGGGAGCTGTTTTTT. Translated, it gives CASSEVRLAGPRELFF.

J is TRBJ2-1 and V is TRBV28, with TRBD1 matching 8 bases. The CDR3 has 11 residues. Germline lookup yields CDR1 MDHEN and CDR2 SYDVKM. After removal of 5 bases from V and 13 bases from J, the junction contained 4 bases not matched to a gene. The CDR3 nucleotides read TGTGCCAGCAGTCCGGGGACAGGCCAGTTCTTC. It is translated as CASSPGTGQFF.

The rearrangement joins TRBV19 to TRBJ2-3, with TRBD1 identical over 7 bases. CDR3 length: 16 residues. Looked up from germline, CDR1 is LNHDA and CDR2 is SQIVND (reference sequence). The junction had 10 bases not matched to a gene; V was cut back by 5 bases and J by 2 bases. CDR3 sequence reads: CASSARGQVVTDTQYF. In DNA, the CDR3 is TGTGCCAGTAGTGCCCGTGGACAGGTAGTCACAGATACGCAGTATTTT.

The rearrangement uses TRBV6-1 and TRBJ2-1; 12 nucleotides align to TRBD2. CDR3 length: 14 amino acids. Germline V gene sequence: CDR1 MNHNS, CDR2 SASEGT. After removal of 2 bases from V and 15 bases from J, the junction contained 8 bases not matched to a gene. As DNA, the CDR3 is TGTGCCAGCAGTGAACGAACAGGACTAGCGGGGCGGTTCTTC. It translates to CASSERTGLAGRFF.

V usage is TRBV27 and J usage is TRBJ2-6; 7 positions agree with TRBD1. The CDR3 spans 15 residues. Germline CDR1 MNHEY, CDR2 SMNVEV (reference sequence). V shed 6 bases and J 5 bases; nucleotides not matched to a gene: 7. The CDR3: CASSGQAKRANVLTF. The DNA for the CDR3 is TGTGCCAGCAGCGGACAGGCCAAGAGGGCCAACGTCCTGACTTTC.

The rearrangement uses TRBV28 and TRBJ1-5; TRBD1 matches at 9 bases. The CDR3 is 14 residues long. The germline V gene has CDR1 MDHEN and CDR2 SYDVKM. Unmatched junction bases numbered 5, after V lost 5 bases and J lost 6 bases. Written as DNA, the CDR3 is TGTGCCAGCAGTACGGACAGGGGCGGTCAGCCCCAGCATTTT. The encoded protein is CASSTDRGGQPQHF. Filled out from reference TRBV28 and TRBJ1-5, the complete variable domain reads DVKVTQSSRYLVKRTGEKVFLECVQDMDHENMFWYRQDPGLGLRLIYFSYDVKMKEKGDIPEGYSVSREKKERFSLILESASTNQTSMYLCASSTDRGGQPQHFGDGTRLSIL.

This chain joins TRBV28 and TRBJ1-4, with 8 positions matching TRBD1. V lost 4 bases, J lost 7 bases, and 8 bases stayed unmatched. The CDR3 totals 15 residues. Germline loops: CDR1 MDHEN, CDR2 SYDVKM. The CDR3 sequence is CASSSLQGGREKLFF. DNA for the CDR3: TGTGCCAGCAGTTCCCTACAGGGGGGGCGTGAAAAACTGTTTTTT.

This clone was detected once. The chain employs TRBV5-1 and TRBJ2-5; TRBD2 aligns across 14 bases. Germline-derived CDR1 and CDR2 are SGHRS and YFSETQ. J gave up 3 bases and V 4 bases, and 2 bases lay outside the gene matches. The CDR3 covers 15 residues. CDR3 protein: CASSKGLAGEETQYF. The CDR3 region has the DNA TGCGCCAGCAGCAAGGGACTAGCGGGAGAAGAGACCCAGTACTTC.

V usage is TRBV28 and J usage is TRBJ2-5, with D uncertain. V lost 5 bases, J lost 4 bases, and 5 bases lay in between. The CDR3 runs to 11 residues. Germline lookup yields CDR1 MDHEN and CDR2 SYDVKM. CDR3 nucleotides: TGTGCCAGCAGTCTCGGAGAGACCCAGTACTTC. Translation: CASSLGETQYF.

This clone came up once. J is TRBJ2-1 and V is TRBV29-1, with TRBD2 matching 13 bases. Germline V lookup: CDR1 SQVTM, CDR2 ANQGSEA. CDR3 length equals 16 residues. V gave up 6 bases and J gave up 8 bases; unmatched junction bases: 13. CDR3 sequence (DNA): TGCAGCGTCGCAGGGACTAGCGGGGCCGGTACGGATGAGCAGTTCTTC. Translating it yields CSVAGTSGAGTDEQFF.

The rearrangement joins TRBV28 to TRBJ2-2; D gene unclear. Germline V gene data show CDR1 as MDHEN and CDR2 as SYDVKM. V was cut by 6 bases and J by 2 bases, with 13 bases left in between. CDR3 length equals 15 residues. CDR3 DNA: TGTGCCAGCAGGCCGGGTCCATACAACACCGGGGAGCTGTTTTTT. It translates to CASRPGPYNTGELFF.

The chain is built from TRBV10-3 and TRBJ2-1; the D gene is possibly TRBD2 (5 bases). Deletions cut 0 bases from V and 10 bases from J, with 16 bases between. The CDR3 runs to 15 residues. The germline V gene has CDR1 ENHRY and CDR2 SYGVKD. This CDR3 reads CAISESGLATEEQFF. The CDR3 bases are TGTGCCATCAGTGAGTCCGGACTTGCGACTGAGGAGCAGTTCTTC.

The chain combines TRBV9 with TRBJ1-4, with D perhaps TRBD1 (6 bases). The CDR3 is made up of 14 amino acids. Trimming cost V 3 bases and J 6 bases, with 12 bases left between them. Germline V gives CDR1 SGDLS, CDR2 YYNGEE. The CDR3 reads CASSDDQGYEKLFF. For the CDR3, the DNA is TGTGCCAGCAGCGATGATCAGGGGTATGAAAAACTGTTTTTT.